This section outlines one T cell receptor beta chain sequence together with its context. What it recognizes is unknown. These data come from a study of chemoradiotherapy in HPV16-positive cancers. Study-wide points: Candidate HPV-specific clones and E7-related TCR motifs grew in tumor during treatment. Functional assays defining HPV-specific T cells used only a couple of HPV16-positive patients. HPV-responsive T-cell expansion during chemoradiotherapy was linked to improved recurrence-free survival in HPV16-positive patients.

Clones were read by immunoSEQ multiplex PCR, and TCRdb kept only the in-frame ones, dropping some. The repertoire holds more than 400 clones, with more than 65% as singletons. Repertoires were sampled repeatedly during chemoradiotherapy. In germline, CDR1 is MRHNA, CDR2 SNTAGT. The CDR3 contains 13 residues. V lost 5 bases, J lost 4 bases, and 0 bases stayed unmatched. Sample: tumor tissue, taken from a patient who underwent chemoradiotherapy. The chain is built from TRBV6-4 and TRBJ2-2; 8 positions match TRBD2. The TCR sequence derives from a human donor with HPV-associated anogenital cancer. The CDR3 loop reads CASSSGSTGELFF. The CDR3 DNA reads TGTGCCAGCAGTAGCGGGAGCACCGGGGAGCTGTTTTTT.